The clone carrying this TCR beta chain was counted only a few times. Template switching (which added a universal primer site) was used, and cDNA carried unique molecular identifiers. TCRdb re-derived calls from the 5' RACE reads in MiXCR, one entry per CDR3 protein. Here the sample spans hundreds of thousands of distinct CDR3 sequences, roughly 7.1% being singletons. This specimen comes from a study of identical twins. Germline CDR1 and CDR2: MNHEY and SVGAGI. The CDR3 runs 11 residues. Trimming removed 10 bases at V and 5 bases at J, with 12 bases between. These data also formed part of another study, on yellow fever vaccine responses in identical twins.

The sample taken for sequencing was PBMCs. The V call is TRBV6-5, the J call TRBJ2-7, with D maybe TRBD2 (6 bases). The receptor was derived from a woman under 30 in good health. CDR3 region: CATSRGNEQYV. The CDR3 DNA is TGTGCCACATCCCGGGGGAACGAGCAGTACGTC.